The present T cell receptor (beta chain) was sequenced within a study of blood T cell repertoires in COVID-19. Across the whole study: The United States, Italy and Spain provided the acute and convalescent COVID-19 samples. In each case, the material was cDNA or gDNA derived from T cells, B-cell-depleted T cells, or PBMCs.

As handled by the study authors: From reference gene primer amplification, estimates of nucleated cell counts were derived. Sequencing used immunoSEQ multiplex PCR; TCRdb keeps in-frame clones, though not all of them. V and J calls and clone size are given by that table; D and trimming were obtained from the DNA. The sample lists about 91,000 clones, around nine tenths occurring once. Germline V gene sequence: CDR1 LNHDA, CDR2 SQIVND (reference sequence). The CDR3 spans 13 residues. V was pared by 6 bases and J by 9 bases, with 12 bases between. This TCR was sampled from a woman aged 70-85 years with acute or convalescent COVID-19. The rearrangement joins TRBV19 to TRBJ1-6; tentative D call: TRBD1 (6 bases). The sequenced material came from peripheral blood. CDR3 DNA sequence: TGTGCCAGTAGCCAGGGGCCGTTTTCACCCCTCCACTTT. It codes for CASSQGPFSPLHF.